One sample yielded the 31 T cell receptor beta chains listed below, sequenced in a study of shared clonotypes between healthy human individuals. Profiling relied on immunoSEQ multiplex PCR, and the TCRdb table lists in-frame clones only, not all of them. The sample shows about 2.1 million clones, approximately 94% of them seen only once. Naive CD8 cells, CD45RO-negative and positively selected for CCR7, excluded terminally differentiated effector memory CD45RA+ cells. Sequencing input: naive CD8+ T cells from PBMCs. Every receptor here comes from a man aged 18 to 30 in good health. Some clones in this sample may be carry-over from other donors' samples.

Worth noting for this clone: Other DNA sequences from this sample encode an identical CDR3 as well. The J gene is TRBJ1-1, the V gene TRBV27; maybe TRBD1 (6 bases). There are 14 residues in the CDR3. V lost 2 bases and J 5 bases, leaving 12 bases between the germline ends. Per germline, CDR1 MNHEY and CDR2 SMNVEV (reference sequence). CDR3 sequence: CASSLRGAGTEAFF. CDR3 nucleotide sequence: TGTGCCAGCAGTTTACGGGGGGCAGGAACTGAAGCTTTCTTT.

The chain is built from TRBV6-1 and TRBJ1-2; D unresolved. CDR1 and CDR2 from the germline V gene are MNHNS and SASEGT. The CDR3 contains 13 residues. Trimming shortened V by 1 base and J by 3 bases, and 6 bases separated the two germline ends. The DNA of the CDR3 is TGTGCCAGCAGTGAAGGGGAGCACTATGGCTACACCTTC. This translates into CASSEGEHYGYTF.

V gene TRBV9 combines with J gene TRBJ2-1; tentatively, D is TRBD2 (6 bases). The germline CDR1 and CDR2 sequences are SGDLS and YYNGEE. Between the trimmed V and J ends, which lost 6 bases and 0 bases, there was a span of 13 bases. The CDR3 contains 15 residues. CDR3 protein: CASTLADSSYNEQFF. CDR3 coding DNA: TGTGCCAGCACTTTAGCGGATAGCTCCTACAATGAGCAGTTCTTC.

This clone was seen once. This chain uses TRBV28 with TRBJ2-7; D might be TRBD1 (5 bases). V dropped 1 base and J dropped 5 bases, with 12 bases sitting between them. CDR3 length: 14 amino acids. Germline V gene sequence: CDR1 MDHEN, CDR2 SYDVKM. CDR3 bases: TGTGCCAGCAGTTTATTGGTAGGGGTCCACGAGCAGTACTTC. Translation gives CASSLLVGVHEQYF.

This clone was detected only once. The chain links TRBV7-9 to TRBJ2-7, with D perhaps assigned TRBD1 or TRBD2 (5 bases each). Per germline, CDR1 SEHNR and CDR2 FQNEAQ (reference sequence). There are 14 residues in the CDR3. Trimming removed 5 bases at V and 1 base at J, with 12 bases between. In nucleotides, the CDR3 is TGTGCCAGCAGCCCCCGGGACGATTCCTACGAGCAGTACTTC. This gives the protein CASSPRDDSYEQYF.

Note on this clone: Other DNA sequences from this sample encode an identical CDR3 as well. This chain uses TRBV9 with TRBJ1-5; maybe TRBD1 (5 bases). The CDR3 is 15 residues long. Germline V gives CDR1 SGDLS, CDR2 YYNGEE. V gave up 0 bases and J gave up 4 bases, with 11 bases separating them. Here the CDR3 reads CASSVGGSGNQPQHF. The CDR3 DNA reads TGTGCCAGCAGCGTAGGGGGCAGCGGTAATCAGCCCCAGCATTTT.

For this clone: The same CDR3 is also encoded by other DNA sequences in this sample. The V and J genes are TRBV29-1 and TRBJ2-7; 9 positions match TRBD1. Germline assignment: CDR1 SQVTM and CDR2 ANQGSEA. The CDR3 has 12 residues. Losses at the gene ends were 7 bases for V and 4 bases for J; bases not matched to a gene: 5. Written as DNA, the CDR3 is TGCAGCGGACGGGACAGGGCGTACGAGCAGTACTTC. The encoded protein is CSGRDRAYEQYF.

This chain links TRBV1 with TRBJ2-5; the tabulated D call, TRBD2, remains unverified against the DNA. TRBV1 constitutes a pseudogene. The CDR3 is 21 residues long. The CDR3: CTSLPRDYPPTSGRGLETQYF. The DNA of the CDR3 is TGCACCAGCTTACCCCGGGACTACCCGCCGACTAGCGGGAGAGGGTTGGAGACCCAGTACTTC.

With respect to this clone: This sample includes further DNA sequences coding for the same CDR3. This rearrangement joins TRBV9 to TRBJ2-1; 14 bases fit TRBD2. Looked up from germline, CDR1 is SGDLS and CDR2 is YYNGEE. J was trimmed by 8 bases and V by 3 bases; bases with no gene match: 4. This CDR3 spans 15 amino acids. CDR3 in amino acids: CASSAGLAGVDEQFF. In nucleotides, the CDR3 is TGTGCCAGCAGCGCGGGACTAGCGGGAGTGGATGAGCAGTTCTTC.

This clone occurred once. This chain links TRBV7-8 with TRBJ1-2; the match to TRBD1 covers 11 bases. The germline V gene has CDR1 SGHVS and CDR2 FQNEAQ. The V segment lost 3 bases and the J segment 1 base; nucleotides outside the gene matches: 10. The CDR3 loop spans 18 amino acids. The CDR3 sequence: CASSLQGQGATRNYGYTF. CDR3 nucleotide sequence: TGTGCCAGCAGCTTGCAAGGACAGGGGGCCACTCGTAACTATGGCTACACCTTC. The complete variable domain, with remaining parts taken from reference TRBV7-8 and TRBJ1-2, reads GAGVSQSPRYKVAKRGQDVALRCDPISGHVSLFWYQQALGQGPEFLTYFQNEAQLDKSGLPSDRFFAERPEGSVSTLKIQRTQQEDSAVYLCASSLQGQGATRNYGYTFGSGTRLTVV.

The chain couples TRBV30 to TRBJ2-3; 10 nucleotides match TRBD2. The CDR3 is 16 residues long. Germline trimming cut 0 bases from V and 2 bases from J; bases unmatched to any gene: 5. The germline CDR1 and CDR2 sequences are GTSNPN and SVGIG (reference sequence). The CDR3 region has the DNA TGTGCCTGGAGTGTTCTAGCGGGAGAATCCACAGATACGCAGTATTTT. The encoded protein is CAWSVLAGESTDTQYF.

On this clone: Germline and junction disagree at one end, which may indicate a read error. V is TRBV13 and J is TRBJ1-1, with D hard to call. The CDR3 runs 13 residues. The germline CDR1 and CDR2 sequences are PRHDT and FYEKMQ (reference sequence). The CDR3 here is CASSLGLNPEAFF. In DNA form, the CDR3 reads TGTGCCAGCAGCTTAGGGTTGAACCCTGAAGCTTTCTTT.

The chain has TRBV6-1 and TRBJ2-7; a weak D match, TRBD2 (6 bases). This CDR3 contains 15 residues. V lost 1 base and J 0 bases, leaving 10 bases between the germline ends. Germline CDR1 and CDR2: MNHNS and SASEGT. CDR3 nucleotides: TGTGCCAGCAGTGAAGGGGAGGAGGCCTCCTACGAGCAGTACTTC. It encodes CASSEGEEASYEQYF.

This clone was seen once. The V gene is TRBV6-4, the J gene TRBJ1-2; D ambiguous. V was pared by 3 bases and J by 0 bases, with 11 bases between. The V gene's germline CDR1 is MRHNA and CDR2 SNTAGT. The CDR3 covers 15 residues. The CDR3 DNA reads as TGTGCCAGCAGTGAACACAGCTCCTCTAACTATGGCTACACCTTC. The encoded protein is CASSEHSSSNYGYTF.

V is TRBV11-2 and J is TRBJ2-5, with D unclear. The CDR3 contains 11 residues. Germline V lookup: CDR1 SGHAT, CDR2 FQNNGV. Trimming removed 0 bases from V and 7 bases from J, with 3 bases in between. The CDR3 nucleotides are TGTGCCAGCAGCTTAGATCGGACCCAGTACTTC. Translated, it gives CASSLDRTQYF.

V is TRBV4-1 and J is TRBJ1-5; D remains unclear. Germline CDR1 MGHRA, CDR2 YSYEKL. CDR3 size: 15 residues. V lost 4 bases and J 1 base, leaving 11 bases between the germline ends. For the CDR3, the DNA is TGCGCCAGCAGCCCCAGTCGGTCCAGCAATCAGCCCCAGCATTTT. Translated, it gives CASSPSRSSNQPQHF.

The chain links TRBV19 to TRBJ1-3; D is undetermined. The length of the CDR3 is 15 residues. V dropped 2 bases and J dropped 0 bases, with 8 bases sitting between them. CDR1 is LNHDA, CDR2 SQIVND, per germline (reference sequence). As DNA, the CDR3 is TGTGCCAGTAGTATAAGTTCCCTCTCTGGAAACACCATATATTTT. It is translated as CASSISSLSGNTIYF. Together with reference TRBV19 and TRBJ1-3, the CDR3 gives the full variable domain: DGGITQSPKYLFRKEGQNVTLSCEQNLNHDAMYWYRQDPGQGLRLIYYSQIVNDFQKGDIAEGYSVSREKKESFPLTVTSAQKNPTAFYLCASSISSLSGNTIYFGEGSWLTVV.

The rearrangement uses TRBV19 and TRBJ1-1; the D gene is possibly TRBD1 (5 bases). The V end lost 2 bases, the J end lost 10 bases, and 14 bases lay between the germline ends. Germline V gene sequence: CDR1 LNHDA, CDR2 SQIVND (reference sequence). The CDR3 loop spans 13 amino acids. CDR3 sequence: CASSINRPHGAFF. The CDR3 DNA is TGTGCCAGTAGTATAAACAGGCCCCATGGAGCTTTCTTT.

The CDR3 DNA reads TGTGCCAGCAGTTCGGAACAGGGACCCACCGGGGAGCTGTTTTTT. Amino acids: CASSSEQGPTGELFF. The chain carries TRBV6-5 and TRBJ2-2, with a tentative D call TRBD1 (6 bases). Germline V gives CDR1 MNHEY, CDR2 SVGAGI. V lost 4 bases and J lost 4, with 13 bases in between. CDR3 length: 15 residues.

The J gene is TRBJ2-7, the V gene TRBV6-1, with D uncertain. Germline V gene sequence: CDR1 MNHNS, CDR2 SASEGT. This CDR3 comprises 15 residues. Between the trimmed V and J ends, which lost 6 bases and 1 base, there was a span of 16 bases. This CDR3 reads CASSEIGAWSYEQYF. The CDR3 DNA reads TGTGCCAGCAGCGAGATAGGCGCGTGGTCCTACGAGCAGTACTTC.

The J gene is TRBJ2-3, the V gene TRBV4-3; 7 bases line up with TRBD2. Germline CDR1 reads LGHNA; CDR2 reads YSLEER. V dropped 1 base and J dropped 7; count of bases not matched to a gene: 11. The CDR3 runs 16 residues. DNA of the CDR3: TGCGCCAGCAGCCAAGTGGAAGCGGGGCGAAAAAATACGCAGTATTTT. Translating it yields CASSQVEAGRKNTQYF.

This chain connects TRBV11-3 to TRBJ2-7; TRBD1 matches at 7 bases. Germline V gene data show CDR1 as SGHNT and CDR2 as YENEEA. This CDR3 region has 14 residues. After removal of 5 bases from V and 2 bases from J, the junction contained 6 bases not matched to a gene. CDR3 sequence: CASSTRDSPYEQYF. The CDR3 nucleotides read TGTGCCAGCAGCACCCGGGACAGCCCCTACGAGCAGTACTTC.

The CDR3 DNA reads as TGTGCCAGCAGTGATCTTTCCCTAGCGGGGGAGGAGACCCAGTACTTC. This sequence encodes CASSDLSLAGEETQYF. J is TRBJ2-5 and V is TRBV2; 10 bases agree with TRBD2. CDR1 is SNHLY, CDR2 FYNNEI, per germline. The CDR3 length is 16 residues. Trimming removed 3 bases from V and 5 bases from J; junction bases left unmatched: 9. The full variable domain, in which reference TRBV2 and TRBJ2-5 provide the parts outside the CDR3, is EPEVTQTPSHQVTQMGQEVILRCVPISNHLYFYWYRQILGQKVEFLVSFYNNEISEKSEIFDDQFSVERPDGSNFTLKIRSTKLEDSAMYFCASSDLSLAGEETQYFGPGTRLLVL.

This clone was picked up one time. Other DNA sequences in the sample encode the same CDR3. The chain links TRBV9 to TRBJ2-4, with D perhaps TRBD2 (5 bases). The CDR3 has 15 residues. Between the trimmed V and J ends, which lost 3 bases and 0 bases, there was a span of 10 bases. Germline V gives CDR1 SGDLS, CDR2 YYNGEE. The CDR3 DNA reads as TGTGCCAGCAGCGGTTCAGGACTAGCCAAAAACATTCAGTACTTC. The encoded protein is CASSGSGLAKNIQYF. The variable domain in full, with the rest retrieved from reference TRBV9 and TRBJ2-4, is DSGVTQTPKHLITATGQRVTLRCSPRSGDLSVYWYQQSLDQGLQFLIQYYNGEERAKGNILERFSAQQFPDLHSELNLSSLELGDSALYFCASSGSGLAKNIQYFGAGTRLSVL.

The chain carries TRBV27 and TRBJ2-2, with 7 bases lining up with TRBD1. The CDR3 totals 15 residues. J gave up 1 base and V 6 bases, and 5 bases lay outside the gene matches. The germline CDR1 and CDR2 sequences are MNHEY and SMNVEV (reference sequence). DNA of the CDR3: TGTGCCAGCAGACACGACAGGGAGAACACCGGGGAGCTGTTTTTT. This translates into CASRHDRENTGELFF.

This clone was recorded only once. This chain uses TRBV28 with TRBJ1-1, with 7 bases aligning to TRBD1. CDR3 length: 14 residues. Germline V gene data show CDR1 as MDHEN and CDR2 as SYDVKM. With V trimmed by 7 bases and J by 1 base, 6 bases remained unmatched. The CDR3 reads CASNQGVANTEAFF. CDR3 bases: TGTGCCAGCAACCAGGGGGTGGCGAACACTGAAGCTTTCTTT. Full variable domain (rest looked up from reference TRBV28 and TRBJ1-1): DVKVTQSSRYLVKRTGEKVFLECVQDMDHENMFWYRQDPGLGLRLIYFSYDVKMKEKGDIPEGYSVSREKKERFSLILESASTNQTSMYLCASNQGVANTEAFFGQGTRLTVV.

As for this clone: The same CDR3 is also encoded by other DNA sequences in this sample. This chain connects TRBV4-1 to TRBJ2-7; 10 nucleotides agree with TRBD2. Germline V gene data show CDR1 as MGHRA and CDR2 as YSYEKL. V dropped 4 bases and J dropped 3; count of bases not matched to a gene: 6. The CDR3 length is 15 residues. The CDR3 sequence: CASSLRAGGVYEQYF. In nucleotides, the CDR3 is TGCGCCAGCAGCCTAAGAGCGGGAGGGGTCTACGAGCAGTACTTC.

This chain connects TRBV29-1 to TRBJ2-7; 7 nucleotides match TRBD2. The V gene's germline CDR1 is SQVTM and CDR2 ANQGSEA. V was clipped by 3 bases and J by 2 bases; unmatched bases: 7. There are 14 residues in the CDR3. The CDR3 sequence is CSVDLGLETYEQYF. The CDR3, as DNA: TGCAGCGTTGATCTTGGACTAGAAACCTACGAGCAGTACTTC.

This clone occurred once. This chain uses TRBV4-1 with TRBJ2-2; unclear D gene. V lost 1 base to trimming and J lost 6 bases, with 6 bases between them. Germline CDR1 reads MGHRA; CDR2 reads YSYEKL. This CDR3 region has 13 residues. CDR3 sequence reads: CASSQGRSGELFF. The CDR3 nucleotides are TGCGCCAGCAGCCAAGGGAGATCCGGGGAGCTGTTTTTT.

This clone was found once. This CDR3 reads CASSYRGSTEAFF. The CDR3 nucleotides are TGTGCCAGCAGCTACAGGGGGAGCACTGAAGCTTTCTTT. The J gene is TRBJ1-1, the V gene TRBV28, with 8 bases lining up with TRBD1. The CDR3 is 13 amino acids. V shed 6 bases and J 4 bases; nucleotides not matched to a gene: 4. Germline loops: CDR1 MDHEN, CDR2 SYDVKM.

This chain uses TRBV19 with TRBJ1-5, with 10 bases matching TRBD1. This CDR3 contains 19 residues. Germline V gene data show CDR1 as LNHDA and CDR2 as SQIVND (reference sequence). Trimming took 9 bases from V and 5 from J; bases not matched to a gene: 22. The CDR3 here is CASRPTTVGTGDGDQPQHF. As DNA, the CDR3 is TGTGCCAGCCGACCTACGACGGTTGGGACAGGGGACGGCGATCAGCCCCAGCATTTT.